This T cell receptor (beta chain) is from a study of T-cell reconstitution after alpha-beta-depleted transplantation in children. This CDR3 is built from 16 residues. Trimming removed 4 bases from V and 5 bases from J, with 18 bases in between. From germline, CDR1 is SGHRS and CDR2 YFSETQ. Preparation of the TCRbeta library involved a method that used unique molecular identifiers. One entry per CDR3 protein, called by TCRdb with MiXCR from the PCR reads. The sample has almost 400,000 distinct CDR3 sequences; about a fifth are singletons. The sequence was collected from a human donor who donated a stem cell graft to a child with acute myeloid leukemia. The sequencing here drew on PBMCs from the stem cell graft donor, taken from the stem cell graft. The chain recombines TRBV5-1 with TRBJ2-2; possible D gene TRBD2, 5 bases. CDR3 residues: CASSPIVRDGTGELFF. As DNA, the CDR3 is TGCGCCAGCAGCCCCATCGTACGGGATGGGACCGGGGAGCTGTTTTTT.